A selection of T cell receptor beta chains follows, all from one sample in a study of memory CD4+ T cells and cytomegalovirus serostatus. Profiled with immunoSEQ multiplex PCR; TCRdb holds only in-frame clones, not every one. Among 40,000 to 55,000 clones listed, about 80% were seen once. Material for sequencing was memory CD4+ T cells from blood. The receptor set was obtained from an adult in good health and CMV-seropositive. Both conserved end residues are trimmed from each CDR3. D genes are given only for firm matches.

j_call | d_call | v_call | cdr3_aa
TRBJ1-1 | - | TRBV14 | ASSQVLGNTEAF
TRBJ1-1 | - | TRBV7-9 | ASSLGGEAF
TRBJ1-5 | - | TRBV7-2 | ASSQDDSNQPQH
TRBJ2-3 | - | TRBV10-3 | AISIDGGSTDTQY
TRBJ2-6 | TRBD2 | TRBV28 | ASSPSGRLTHSGANVLT
TRBJ2-3 | - | TRBV14 | ASSRGTGHITDTQY
TRBJ1-1 | - | TRBV12-5 | ASHGGYTEAF
TRBJ2-3 | - | TRBV18 | ASSPKWSTDTQY
TRBJ2-3 | - | TRBV7-2 | ASSQISTQY
TRBJ1-5 | TRBD1 | TRBV28 | ASRRQGQNQPQH
TRBJ2-1 | - | TRBV7-9 | ASSLEATGPSF
TRBJ1-5 | - | TRBV19 | ASSSGTGSWTQH
TRBJ1-5 | - | TRBV7-9 | ASTVGAGPNQPQH
TRBJ1-5 | TRBD1 | TRBV27 | ASSADRGSNQPQH
TRBJ2-3 | TRBD2 | TRBV20-1 | SRLAGDTQY
TRBJ2-7 | - | TRBV25-1 | ASSGGQGSSYEQY
TRBJ2-2 | - | TRBV27 | ASSTRGTGELF
TRBJ2-2 | TRBD1 | TRBV5-1 | ASSFLGQGATGELF
TRBJ2-7 | TRBD2 | TRBV23-1 | ASSHSGTSGYEQY
TRBJ1-2 | - | TRBV30 | AWGMPLVYGYT
TRBJ2-1 | TRBD2 | TRBV6-5 | ASSYSRLAGGNEQF
TRBJ2-1 | - | TRBV18 | ATAGASRNEQF
TRBJ1-5 | - | TRBV19 | ASSISREGNQPQH
TRBJ1-4 | TRBD1 | TRBV27 | ASSPDRAEKLF
TRBJ2-3 | TRBD2 | TRBV7-9 | ASSRQSGGYTDTQY
TRBJ2-5 | TRBD2 | TRBV6-6 | ASSYAASGGRETQY
TRBJ1-2 | TRBD1 | TRBV6-1 | ASSPRQGGNYGYT
TRBJ2-3 | - | TRBV11-2 | ASSPEESTDTQY
TRBJ1-1 | TRBD1 | TRBV27 | ATATGIGNTEAF
TRBJ2-2 | TRBD1 | TRBV30 | AWTQQGRSGELF
TRBJ2-7 | - | TRBV2 | ASSMRLSGLEQY
TRBJ1-4 | TRBD1 | TRBV28 | ASSFLDRVNEKLF
TRBJ2-2 | TRBD2 | TRBV6-1 | ASHGGRVGTGELF
TRBJ1-2 | - | TRBV6-1 | ASSEAPGNGYT
TRBJ2-3 | - | TRBV5-1 | ASSPTTFTDTQY
TRBJ2-7 | - | TRBV5-5 | ASSLSTGNVYEQY
TRBJ1-1 | - | TRBV7-9 | ASSRTGTPEAF
TRBJ1-5 | TRBD1 | TRBV28 | ASIMTGGRNQPQH
TRBJ1-2 | - | TRBV28 | ASSLGQGYT
TRBJ2-3 | TRBD2 | TRBV11-2 | ASRRLAGGASTDTQY
TRBJ1-1 | - | TRBV19 | ASSSRTVMNTEAF
TRBJ2-1 | - | TRBV11-3 | ASSPLKGSSYNEQF
TRBJ1-1 | - | TRBV6-1 | ASGGSNTEAF
TRBJ2-7 | - | TRBV5-4 | ASSLGGKSSYEQY
TRBJ1-6 | - | TRBV5-1 | ASSAGGADSPLH
TRBJ2-7 | TRBD2 | TRBV5-1 | ASSQGLAGRSSYEQY
TRBJ1-4 | - | TRBV2 | ASEKGGNEKLF
TRBJ1-2 | TRBD1 | TRBV7-9 | ASSPRQGLAHYGYT
TRBJ1-5 | - | TRBV6-1 | ASSESPYRVPRLPQH
TRBJ1-4 | - | TRBV28 | ASSWGQREKLF
TRBJ1-5 | - | TRBV6-5 | ASSWQAIANQPQH
TRBJ2-7 | TRBD2 | TRBV5-1 | ASSSSGSYEQY
TRBJ1-2 | - | TRBV2 | ASSPMGYYGYT